This T cell receptor beta chain was observed in a study of blood T cell repertoires in COVID-19. The J segment lost 5 bases and the V segment lost 5 bases, leaving 14 bases of the junction unmatched. Germline CDR1 reads MGHRA; CDR2 reads YSYEKL. The CDR3 length is 16 residues. The data were produced by immunoSEQ multiplex PCR, yet TCRdb's version contains in-frame clones alone and is incomplete. The sample has approximately 170,000 clones; 83% are singletons. Those who participated ranged in age from roughly 18 to 100 years and resided in about 24 US areas. The chain has TRBV4-1 and TRBJ2-5; 7 nucleotides match TRBD1. Sequencing was performed on PBMCs or T cells enriched from blood (not recorded which). The sequence derives from a woman in her forties or fifties in a cohort exposed to, infected with or recovered from COVID-19 (not recorded which). The CDR3 sequence is CASSDAPGTDGETQYF. The CDR3 nucleotides read TGCGCCAGCAGCGACGCTCCCGGGACAGACGGCGAGACCCAGTACTTC.